The rows below give T cell receptor beta chains drawn from one sample of a study of blood T cell repertoires in COVID-19. The table came from immunoSEQ multiplex PCR; TCRdb's copy has only in-frame clones and leaves some out. The data contain 200,000 to 250,000 clones, 84% of them singletons. The sequenced sample was peripheral blood. All receptors derive from a human donor in a cohort sampled during active COVID-19. Both conserved end residues are part of each CDR3. The D gene is left open where the match is weak. Part of the rows lack a size; the others show once, few, many or a class for expanded clones.

TRBJ2-7	NA	TRBV28	NA	13	CASTIAPAYEQYF	TGTGCCAGCACCATCGCTCCGGCCTACGAGCAGTACTTC
TRBJ2-5	NA	TRBV7-2	TRBD2	17	CASSWGSGTSGQETQYF	TGTGCCAGCAGCTGGGGATCCGGGACTAGCGGTCAAGAGACCCAGTACTTC
TRBJ1-1	NA	TRBV5-8	TRBD1	15	CASSLDRGYSTEAFF	TGTGCCAGCAGCTTAGACAGGGGATATTCGACTGAAGCTTTCTTT
TRBJ2-1	NA	TRBV2	TRBD2	15	CASSLSGRESNEQFF	TGTGCCAGCAGCCTATCCGGGCGGGAGTCCAATGAGCAGTTCTTC
TRBJ1-6	NA	TRBV3-1/TRBV3-2	NA	14	CASSLSQAASPLHF	TGTGCCAGCAGCCTCTCGCAGGCTGCTTCACCCCTCCACTTT
TRBJ2-3	medium-sized	TRBV12-5	NA	21	CASGLQGRPGTPHSYTDTQYF	TGTGCTAGTGGTTTACAGGGGCGCCCCGGGACTCCGCACTCCTACACAGATACGCAGTATTTT
TRBJ2-4	NA	TRBV29-1	TRBD1	11	CSVGDRGYEYF	TGCAGCGTTGGGGACAGGGGATATGAGTACTTC
TRBJ2-3	few	TRBV2	TRBD1	14	CASHRGRITDTQYF	TGTGCCAGCCATAGGGGGCGTATAACAGATACGCAGTATTTT
TRBJ2-5	NA	TRBV28	TRBD2	15	CASSLFGGGQKTQYF	TGTGCCAGCAGTTTATTTGGGGGAGGGCAAAAGACCCAGTACTTC
TRBJ1-1	once	TRBV18	TRBD1	20	CASSPPGGGLRGQWDTEAFF	TGTGCCAGCTCACCACCGGGCGGAGGTTTGAGGGGGCAGTGGGACACTGAAGCTTTCTTT
TRBJ1-2	NA	TRBV18	NA	13	CASSPEEGYGYTF	TGTGCCAGCTCACCAGAGGAGGGCTATGGCTACACCTTC
TRBJ2-5	NA	TRBV7-6	TRBD2	16	CASSIAEAGYQETQYF	TGTGCCAGCAGCATCGCAGAAGCGGGATACCAAGAGACCCAGTACTTC
TRBJ1-4	NA	TRBV27	NA	16	CASSLSPTATNEKLFF	TGTGCCAGCAGTTTATCGCCAACTGCAACTAATGAAAAACTGTTTTTT
TRBJ1-1	few	TRBV5-1	TRBD1	14	CASSRGQMNTEAFF	TGCGCCAGCAGCCGGGGACAGATGAACACTGAAGCTTTCTTT
TRBJ1-3	NA	TRBV9	NA	16	CASSVDNRRSGNTIYF	TGTGCCAGCAGCGTAGATAACAGGAGATCTGGAAACACCATATATTTT
TRBJ2-3	NA	TRBV14	NA	17	CASSHSHIKSSTDTQYF	TGTGCCAGCAGCCATAGCCATATTAAATCTAGCACAGATACGCAGTATTTT
TRBJ1-6	NA	TRBV12-5	TRBD1	17	CASGSGTGGIGNSPLHF	TGTGCTAGTGGTTCGGGTACAGGGGGCATAGGGAATTCACCCCTCCACTTT
TRBJ1-2	few	TRBV5-4	TRBD1	14	CASSFRDRDYGYTF	TGTGCCAGCAGCTTCCGGGACAGGGACTATGGCTACACCTTC
TRBJ2-2	NA	TRBV24-1	NA	13	CATSDLGAGELFF	TGTGCCACCAGTGATTTGGGGGCTGGGGAGCTGTTTTTT
TRBJ1-5	NA	TRBV28	TRBD1	17	CASSSRQGLISNQPQHF	TGTGCCAGCAGTTCTCGACAGGGATTAATTAGCAATCAGCCCCAGCATTTT
TRBJ1-4	NA	TRBV7-9	TRBD1	17	CASSLGQGSSTNEKLFF	TGTGCCAGCAGCTTAGGACAGGGGAGCTCGACTAATGAAAAACTGTTTTTT
TRBJ1-1	many	TRBV5-1	TRBD1	14	CASSGGQGARSAFF	TGCGCCAGCAGCGGAGGACAGGGGGCAAGGAGCGCTTTCTTT
TRBJ2-7	NA	TRBV5-1	TRBD2	16	CASSPGTSGSFYEQYF	TGCGCCAGCAGCCCCGGGACTAGCGGGAGTTTCTACGAGCAGTACTTC
TRBJ1-5	NA	TRBV2	NA	15	CASSQQGVGNQPQHF	TGTGCCAGCAGCCAGCAGGGTGTCGGCAATCAGCCCCAGCATTTT
TRBJ1-5	NA	TRBV4-2	NA	15	CASSPRQDFNQPQHF	TGTGCCAGCAGCCCTCGACAGGATTTCAATCAGCCCCAGCATTTT
TRBJ2-5	NA	TRBV5-1	NA	14	CASSTQGNQETQYF	TGCGCCAGCAGCACACAGGGCAACCAAGAGACCCAGTACTTC
TRBJ2-7	NA	TRBV12-3/TRBV12-4	NA	11	CASSSPYEQYF	TGTGCCAGCAGCTCTCCCTACGAGCAGTACTTC
TRBJ2-7	once	TRBV7-9	NA	15	CASSSGGASFYEQYF	TGTGCCAGCAGCTCGGGGGGCGCCTCCTTCTACGAGCAGTACTTC
TRBJ1-2	NA	TRBV2	NA	11	CASKLDTGYTF	TGTGCCAGCAAGTTGGACACCGGCTACACCTTC
TRBJ2-7	NA	TRBV7-4	NA	14	CASSLGPCSYEQYF	TGTGCCAGCAGCTTGGGGCCGTGTTCCTACGAGCAGTACTTC
TRBJ1-3	NA	TRBV28	TRBD1	13	CASARDRVNTIYF	TGTGCCAGCGCCCGGGACAGGGTGAACACCATATATTTT
TRBJ2-3	NA	TRBV7-8	NA	16	CASSLAGGMITDTQYF	TGTGCCAGCAGCTTAGCCGGCGGGATGATCACAGATACGCAGTATTTT
TRBJ1-1	NA	TRBV18	NA	15	CASLRGGTGVAEAFF	TGTGCCAGCTTAAGGGGAGGAACGGGAGTCGCTGAAGCTTTCTTT
TRBJ1-2	NA	TRBV28	NA	14	CASSSLLVTYGYTF	TGTGCCAGCAGTTCTTTACTAGTAACCTATGGCTACACCTTC
TRBJ1-1	NA	TRBV25-1	NA	11	CASLRNTEAFF	TGTGCCAGCCTAAGAAACACTGAAGCTTTCTTT
TRBJ2-3	NA	TRBV18	NA	17	CASSQQGGAPSTDTQYF	TGTGCCAGCTCACAACAAGGAGGGGCACCTAGCACAGATACGCAGTATTTT
TRBJ2-7	NA	TRBV4-1	NA	16	CASSQEPNPGSGEQYF	TGCGCCAGCAGCCAAGAGCCCAATCCGGGGTCCGGAGAGCAGTACTTC
TRBJ2-2	NA	TRBV6-5	TRBD1	13	CATGTARAGELFF	TGTGCCACAGGGACAGCCAGGGCCGGGGAGCTGTTTTTT
TRBJ1-3	NA	TRBV5-5	NA	19	CASSLRPQPSSLSGNTIYF	TGTGCCAGCAGTTTGCGACCACAGCCCTCCTCTCTCTCTGGAAACACCATATATTTT
TRBJ2-2	NA	TRBV13	NA	18	CASSSTWEAYSNTGELFF	TGTGCCAGCAGTTCGACCTGGGAGGCCTACTCGAACACCGGGGAGCTGTTTTTT
TRBJ2-5	NA	TRBV6-2/TRBV6-3	TRBD2	15	CASSYGQAGVETQYF	TGTGCCAGCAGTTACGGCCAGGCGGGGGTGGAGACCCAGTACTTC
TRBJ2-7	NA	TRBV18	NA	12	CASSREGGEQYF	TGTGCCAGCTCACGCGAGGGGGGGGAGCAGTACTTC
TRBJ1-5	few	TRBV30	TRBD1	15	CAWSEGQGASQPQHF	TGTGCCTGGAGTGAGGGACAGGGGGCGTCTCAGCCCCAGCATTTT
TRBJ1-6	once	TRBV28	TRBD1	16	CASSFQGVSFNSPLHF	TGTGCCAGCAGTTTCCAGGGGGTTTCCTTTAATTCACCCCTCCACTTT
TRBJ1-1	NA	TRBV18	NA	14	CASSPDTGNTEAFF	TGTGCCAGCTCACCCGACACAGGCAACACTGAAGCTTTCTTT
TRBJ1-1	NA	TRBV5-1	TRBD1	14	CASSLTGGPGEAFF	TGCGCCAGCAGCTTAACAGGGGGCCCGGGTGAAGCTTTCTTT
TRBJ1-1	NA	TRBV27	NA	13	CASSYAANTEAFF	TGTGCCAGCAGTTACGCGGCGAACACTGAAGCTTTCTTT
TRBJ2-7	NA	TRBV10-3	NA	16	CAISASGLSPSYEQYF	TGTGCCATCAGTGCCTCCGGACTGAGTCCCTCCTACGAGCAGTACTTC